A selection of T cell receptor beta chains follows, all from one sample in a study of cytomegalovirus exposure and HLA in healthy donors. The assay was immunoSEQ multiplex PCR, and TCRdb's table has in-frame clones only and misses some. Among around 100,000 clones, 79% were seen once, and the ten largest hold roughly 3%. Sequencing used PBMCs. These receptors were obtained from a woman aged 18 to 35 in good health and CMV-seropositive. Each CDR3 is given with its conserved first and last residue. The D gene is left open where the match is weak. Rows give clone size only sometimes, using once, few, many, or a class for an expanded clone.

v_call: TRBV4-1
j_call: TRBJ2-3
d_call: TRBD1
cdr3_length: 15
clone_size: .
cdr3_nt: TGCGCCAGCAGCCAAGACAGGGGGAACACAGATACGCAGTATTTT
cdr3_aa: CASSQDRGNTDTQYF

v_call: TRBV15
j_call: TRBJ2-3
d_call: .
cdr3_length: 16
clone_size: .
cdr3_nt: TGTGCCACCAGCACACGACAGGCTGGGGTTGCAGATACGCAGTATTTT
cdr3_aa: CATSTRQAGVADTQYF

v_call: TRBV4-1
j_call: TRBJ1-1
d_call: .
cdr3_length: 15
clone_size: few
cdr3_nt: TGCGCCAGCGCCCCTCATAGAAGGGAGGGAACTGAAGCTTTCTTT
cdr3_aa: CASAPHRREGTEAFF

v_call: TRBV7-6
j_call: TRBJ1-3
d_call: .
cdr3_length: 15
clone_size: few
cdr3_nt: TGTGCCAGCAGCTTCCGAACCGGTTACAGGGAGACCATATATTTT
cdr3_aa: CASSFRTGYRETIYF

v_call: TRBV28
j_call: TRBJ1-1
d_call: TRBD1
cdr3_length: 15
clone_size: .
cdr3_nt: TGTGCCAGCAGTCGTACCCAGGGGGCAGGCACTGAAGCTTTCTTT
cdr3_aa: CASSRTQGAGTEAFF

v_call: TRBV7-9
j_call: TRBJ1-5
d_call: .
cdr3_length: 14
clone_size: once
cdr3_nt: TGTGCCAGCAGCTTAGCCAGGGATGATCAGCCCCAGCATTTT
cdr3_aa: CASSLARDDQPQHF

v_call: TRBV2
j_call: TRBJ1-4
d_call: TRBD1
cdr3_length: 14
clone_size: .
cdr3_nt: TGTGCCAGCAGACAGGGGGCGACTAATGAAAAACTGTTTTTT
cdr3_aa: CASRQGATNEKLFF

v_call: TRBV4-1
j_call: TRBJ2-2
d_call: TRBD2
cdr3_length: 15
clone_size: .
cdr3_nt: TGCGCCAGCAGCCCCGGGGGGAGAGGCACCGGGGAGCTGTTTTTT
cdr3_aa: CASSPGGRGTGELFF

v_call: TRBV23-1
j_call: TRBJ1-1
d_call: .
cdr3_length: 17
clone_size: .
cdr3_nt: TGCGCCAGCAGTCAATGGACTCAATCCGGACCGCTGCGAGGAGCTTTCTTT
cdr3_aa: CASSQWTQSGPLRGAFF

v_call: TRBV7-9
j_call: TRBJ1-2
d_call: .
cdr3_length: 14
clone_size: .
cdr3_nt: TGTGCCAGCAGCTTAGCTGGCAGTCCAGGTGGCTACACCTTC
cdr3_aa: CASSLAGSPGGYTF

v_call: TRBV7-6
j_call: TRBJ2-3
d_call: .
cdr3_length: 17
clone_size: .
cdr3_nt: TGTGTCAGCAGCTCTAGGAGGGCAGGCGCTAGCACAGATACGCAGTATTTT
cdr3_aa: CVSSSRRAGASTDTQYF

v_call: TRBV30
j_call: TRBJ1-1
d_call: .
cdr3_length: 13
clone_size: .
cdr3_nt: TGTGCCTGGACGGAGGGAAAATTGACTGAAGCTTTCTTT
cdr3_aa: CAWTEGKLTEAFF

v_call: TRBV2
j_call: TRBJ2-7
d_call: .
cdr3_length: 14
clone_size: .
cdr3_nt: TGTGCCAGCAGTGCTCGACAGTTAGTCTACGAGCAGTACTTC
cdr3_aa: CASSARQLVYEQYF

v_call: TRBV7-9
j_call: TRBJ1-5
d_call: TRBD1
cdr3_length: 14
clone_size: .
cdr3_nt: TGTGCCAGCAGTTCCGGGACAGCCGATCAGCCCCAGCATTTT
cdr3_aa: CASSSGTADQPQHF